Listed here are 23 T cell receptor beta chains from one sample, sequenced in a study of CD8+CD57+ T cells in acquired aplastic anemia. Flow cytometry had shown expanded CD8+CD57+ cells in the patients chosen for sequencing. According to the study, genomic DNA was the template for TCR beta VDJ and CDR3 profiling. TCRdb used MiXCR to reprocess the reads, holding one entry per CDR3 protein. Of roughly 180,000 distinct CDR3 sequences in the sample, roughly 50% were seen once. The sample taken for sequencing was sorted CD4+, CD8+, or CD8+CD57+ T cells (not recorded which) from PBMCs. The origin of the receptors is a human donor with aplastic anemia.

The chain carries TRBV7-9 and TRBJ1-1; D is unclear. There are 14 residues in the CDR3. V was clipped by 4 bases and J by 3 bases, with 12 bases between them. The germline V gene encodes CDR1 SEHNR and CDR2 FQNEAQ (reference sequence). CDR3 nucleotide sequence: TGTGCCAGCAGCTCATCCCGTATTGACACTGAAGCTTTCTTT. This gives the protein CASSSSRIDTEAFF.

This rearrangement joins TRBV5-5 to TRBJ2-3, with D possibly matching TRBD1 (7 bases). Germline V gene sequence: CDR1 SGHKS, CDR2 YYEKEE (reference sequence). V gave up 6 bases and J gave up 4 bases, with 18 bases separating them. The CDR3 covers 15 residues. The CDR3 sequence: CASKTLPRGADTQYF. CDR3 sequence (DNA): TGTGCCAGCAAAACCCTCCCCAGGGGGGCAGATACGCAGTATTTT.

This CDR3 reads CSARSEILNTEAFF. DNA for the CDR3: TGCAGTGCTAGAAGTGAGATCCTGAACACTGAAGCTTTCTTT. The chain combines TRBV20-1 with TRBJ1-1, with D unclear. Trimming removed 2 bases at V and 0 bases at J, with 10 bases between. Per germline, CDR1 DFQATT and CDR2 SNEGSKA (reference sequence). The CDR3 sequence is 14 residues long.

This clonotype was seen at least ten times. This rearrangement joins TRBV11-3 to TRBJ2-1; 13 bases line up with TRBD2. The germline CDR1 and CDR2 sequences are SGHNT and YENEEA. The CDR3 contains 14 residues. The trim removed 4 bases at V and 16 bases at J, leaving 10 bases unmatched. The CDR3 DNA follows: TGTGCCAGCAGCTCCGGGACTAGCGGGGCCCCGCTATTCTTC. Translation gives CASSSGTSGAPLFF.

A remark on this clonotype: The junction departs from germline at one end; a sequencing error may be responsible. The chain couples TRBV19 to TRBJ1-4; D gene unclear. Germline V gene data show CDR1 as LNHDA and CDR2 as SQIVND (reference sequence). This CDR3 has 17 amino acids. The CDR3 DNA follows: TGTGCCAGTGGTACTTCCACCGCGGCCGCAACTAATGGAAAACTGTTTTTT. Translation gives CASGTSTAAATNGKLFF.

This clonotype was found a few times. The rearrangement uses TRBV7-3 and TRBJ2-7; D ambiguous. The CDR3 length is 12 residues. CDR1 and CDR2 (germline): SGHTA, FQGTGA. Trimming removed 5 bases at V and 4 bases at J, with 9 bases between. CDR3 nucleotides: TGTGCCAGCAGCCCCGCGAGATACGAGCAGTACTTC. Translating it yields CASSPARYEQYF. Using reference TRBV7-3 and TRBJ2-7 for the parts outside the CDR3, the full variable domain is GAGVSQTPSNKVTEKGKYVELRCDPISGHTALYWYRQSLGQGPEFLIYFQGTGAADDSGLPNDRFFAVRPEGSVSTLKIQRTERGDSAVYLCASSPARYEQYFGPGTRLTVT.

This chain joins TRBV20-1 and TRBJ2-3, with D tentatively TRBD1 (5 bases). V lost 1 base, J lost 0 bases, and 17 bases lay in between. The CDR3 extends over 17 amino acids. CDR1 and CDR2 from the germline V gene are DFQATT and SNEGSKA (reference sequence). The CDR3 bases are TGCAGTGCTAGAGCCGCCGATTGGGGCCGTAGCACAGATACGCAGTATTTT. Protein: CSARAADWGRSTDTQYF.

In its sample, this clonotype was seen many times. V gene TRBV5-6 combines with J gene TRBJ1-6; no clear D gene. Trimming cost V 1 base and J 7 bases, with 3 bases left between them. Per germline, CDR1 SGHDT and CDR2 YYEEEE. The CDR3 spans 12 residues. The CDR3 DNA follows: TGTGCCAGCAGCTTGAAAAATTCACCCCTCCACTTT. Its protein product is CASSLKNSPLHF.

The chain has TRBV12-3 or TRBV12-4 and TRBJ2-5, with D unclear. Trimming left V 6 bases short and J 5 bases short, with 16 bases between. There are 14 residues in the CDR3. The DNA for the CDR3 is TGTGCCAGCAGCCCAGGTGGATATGGCGAGACCCAGTACTTC. It is translated as CASSPGGYGETQYF.

This clonotype was seen at least ten times. This rearrangement joins TRBV7-8 to TRBJ1-5; D unresolved. The V and J ends lost 2 bases and 4 bases respectively, with 12 bases between them. The CDR3 totals 15 residues. Germline V CDR1 and CDR2: SGHVS, FQNEAQ. This CDR3 reads CASSLTGHQNQPQHF. Here the CDR3 DNA reads TGTGCCAGCAGCTTAACCGGGCACCAAAATCAGCCCCAGCATTTT.

J is TRBJ2-5 and V is TRBV5-5, with D tentatively TRBD2 (5 bases). The CDR3 has 14 residues. In germline, CDR1 is SGHKS, CDR2 YYEKEE (reference sequence). V gave up 3 bases and J gave up 7 bases, with 16 bases separating them. CDR3 residues: CASSSTAVRGTQYF. The CDR3 bases are TGTGCCAGCAGCTCAACCGCAGTTCGGGGGACCCAGTACTTC.

The chain uses TRBV19 and TRBJ2-7; D might be TRBD2 (6 bases). The CDR3 runs to 15 residues. CDR1 is LNHDA and CDR2 is SQIVND in the germline V gene (reference sequence). Trimming shortened V by 3 bases and J by 2 bases, and 14 bases separated the two germline ends. CDR3 amino acids: CASSISAWGAYEQYF. The DNA of the CDR3 is TGTGCCAGTAGTATTTCGGCCTGGGGGGCCTACGAGCAGTACTTC.

The V and J genes are TRBV11-2 and TRBJ2-5; 15 positions agree with TRBD2. The CDR3 totals 17 residues. V gave up 3 bases and J gave up 1 base; unmatched junction bases: 3. Germline V gene sequence: CDR1 SGHAT, CDR2 FQNNGV. The CDR3 protein is CASSFPGLAGGQETQYF. As DNA, the CDR3 is TGTGCCAGCAGCTTCCCGGGACTAGCGGGGGGCCAAGAGACCCAGTACTTC.

This clonotype was found many times. This rearrangement joins TRBV7-3 to TRBJ2-5; 7 nucleotides line up with TRBD2. CDR1 and CDR2 (germline): SGHTA, FQGTGA. The CDR3 spans 15 residues. Germline trimming cut 1 base from V and 0 bases from J; bases unmatched to any gene: 2. CDR3 residues: CASSLRGGYQETQYF. CDR3 DNA: TGTGCCAGCAGCTTAAGGGGGGGGTACCAAGAGACCCAGTACTTC.

The chain links TRBV7-8 to TRBJ2-1; D is undetermined. The CDR3 extends over 15 amino acids. Trimming pared 4 bases from V and 8 bases from J, leaving 18 bases between. Germline loops: CDR1 SGHVS, CDR2 FQNEAQ. CDR3 sequence: CASSWGRASGYEQFF. The CDR3 DNA reads TGTGCCAGCAGCTGGGGAAGGGCCTCCGGGTATGAGCAGTTCTTC.

This clonotype was recorded many times. The chain couples TRBV20-1 to TRBJ2-5, with 14 bases identical to TRBD2. Germline lookup yields CDR1 DFQATT and CDR2 SNEGSKA (reference sequence). This CDR3 comprises 14 residues. V lost 6 bases and J lost 5; bases outside the gene matches: 5. The CDR3 DNA sequence: TGCAGTGCCAGGACTAGCGGGGGGAGGGAGACCCAGTACTTC. Translated, it gives CSARTSGGRETQYF.

Worth noting for this clonotype: This sequence may be a read error, since a much larger clone differs from it by one base. The genes are TRBV10-3 and TRBJ2-1; tentative D call: TRBD2 (6 bases). The CDR3 totals 15 residues. Germline V lookup: CDR1 ENHRY, CDR2 SYGVKD. Trimming shortened V by 10 bases and J by 4 bases, and 20 bases separated the two germline ends. CDR3 nucleotide sequence: TGTGCCAGCCTAAAACCGGGACTCAGTTACAATGAGCAGTTCTTC. It is translated as CASLKPGLSYNEQFF.

The gene calls are TRBV4-2 and TRBJ2-1; 10 positions agree with TRBD2. Germline CDR1 reads LGHNA; CDR2 reads YNFKEQ. The V gene end was trimmed by 6 bases and the J gene end by 3 bases; junction bases not matched to a gene: 8. The CDR3 spans 16 residues. The DNA of the CDR3 is TGTGCCAGCAGGGCTACTAGCGGGGCTTTCTACAATGAGCAGTTCTTC. This encodes CASRATSGAFYNEQFF.

V usage is TRBV5-1 and J usage is TRBJ2-7, with 12 bases fitting TRBD2. Germline V gene sequence: CDR1 SGHRS, CDR2 YFSETQ. The CDR3 has 16 residues. J gave up 5 bases and V 6 bases, and 12 bases lay outside the gene matches. The CDR3 loop is CASNYRLAGVVHEQYF. CDR3 in DNA: TGCGCCAGCAACTACAGACTAGCGGGGGTGGTCCACGAGCAGTACTTC.

The chain has TRBV11-2 and TRBJ2-3; 10 bases are shared with TRBD2. The J segment lost 4 bases and the V segment lost 5 bases, leaving 6 bases of the junction unmatched. CDR1 is SGHAT, CDR2 FQNNGV, per germline. The CDR3 has 15 amino acids. CDR3 amino acids: CASSPGTSVPDTQYF. In nucleotides, the CDR3 is TGTGCCAGCAGCCCCGGGACTAGCGTACCAGATACGCAGTATTTT.

The chain couples TRBV25-1 to TRBJ1-6, with TRBD1 identical over 7 bases. The CDR3 contains 14 residues. Per the germline V gene, CDR1 is MGHDK and CDR2 is SYGVNS. V lost 6 bases to trimming and J lost 9 bases; unmatched junction nucleotides: 8. The CDR3 DNA reads TGTGCCAGCAGCCTTGGACAGGCCGGTTCACCCCTCCACTTT. This gives the protein CASSLGQAGSPLHF. The complete variable domain, with remaining parts taken from reference TRBV25-1 and TRBJ1-6, reads EADIYQTPRYLVIGTGKKITLECSQTMGHDKMYWYQQDPGMELHLIHYSYGVNSTEKGDLSSESTVSRIRTEHFPLTLESARPSHTSQYLCASSLGQAGSPLHFGNGTRLTVT.

Comment on this clonotype: A read error may account for a junction end that differs from germline. The chain combines TRBV29-1 with TRBJ2-7; 9 positions match TRBD1. The CDR3 has 14 residues. Per germline, CDR1 SQVTM and CDR2 ANQGSEA. The CDR3 spells CSVDPGQGGHEQYF. The CDR3, as DNA: TGCAGCGTCGACCCGGGACAGGGAGGGCACGAGCAGTACTTT.

The sample holds one count of this clonotype. This chain connects TRBV10-3 to TRBJ2-1, with TRBD1 identical over 9 bases. Germline CDR1 reads ENHRY; CDR2 reads SYGVKD. This CDR3 comprises 13 residues. The V and J ends lost 6 bases and 8 bases, in that order; junction bases with no gene match: 5. The CDR3 nucleotides are TGTGCCATCAGCGGACAGGGGACCGATGAGCAGTTCTTC. It specifies CAISGQGTDEQFF.